One sample yielded the 30 T cell receptor beta chains listed below, sequenced in a study of metastatic and nonmetastatic thyroid tumors. Not a single patient had been given any form of treatment at any point before undergoing thyroid surgery. With MiXCR, TCRdb reprocessed the PCR reads. The top ten hold 11% of the sample, which has under 95,000 clones, about an eighth seen once. The sample taken for sequencing was blood. The source of these receptors is a female donor with papillary thyroid cancer or a benign thyroid nodule (not recorded which). Some clones in this sample may be carry-over from other donors' samples.

Ten or more counts support this clone. V gene TRBV18 combines with J gene TRBJ2-2; D is ambiguous. The CDR3 sequence is 15 residues long. Germline V gives CDR1 KGHSH, CDR2 LQKENI. The V gene lost 4 bases and the J gene lost 6 bases, with 15 bases spanning the gap. The CDR3 here is CASSQHPSPAGELFF. CDR3 coding DNA: TGTGCCAGCTCACAACATCCCTCCCCGGCCGGGGAGCTGTTTTTT.

This clone was recorded at least ten times. The rearrangement uses TRBV2 and TRBJ2-5, with D unclear. CDR3 length: 12 residues. The germline V gene has CDR1 SNHLY and CDR2 FYNNEI. V was trimmed by 3 bases and J by 6 bases, leaving 8 bases between them. CDR3 region: CASSDAYQTQYF. CDR3 nucleotide sequence: TGTGCCAGCAGTGATGCGTACCAGACCCAGTACTTC.

At least ten counts were recorded for this clone. Other DNA variants within this sample encode the same CDR3. This rearrangement joins TRBV6-2 or TRBV6-3 to TRBJ1-5; D unresolved. Germline CDR1 and CDR2: MNHEY and SVGEGT. Trimming stripped 7 bases from V and 0 bases from J, with 13 bases between. This CDR3 has 15 residues. This CDR3 is CASNGLVGSNQPQHF. The DNA for the CDR3 is TGTGCCAGCAACGGACTTGTGGGTAGCAATCAGCCCCAGCATTTT.

This clone was found many times. The chain uses TRBV20-1 and TRBJ2-5; 11 bases line up with TRBD1. V trimming: 5 bases; J trimming: 4 bases; junction bases outside the gene matches: 6. The CDR3 loop spans 14 amino acids. Germline V gene lookup returns CDR1 DFQATT and CDR2 SNEGSKA (reference sequence). The CDR3 region has the DNA TGCAGTGCTGGTCGGACAGGGGGCGGAGAGACCCAGTACTTC. It yields the protein CSAGRTGGGETQYF.

This clone rates as medium-sized. The CDR3 DNA reads as TGTGCCAGCAGTGAGGCGTCCGGGACAGGTGATTCACCCCTCCACTTT. Translation gives CASSEASGTGDSPLHF. The chain is built from TRBV6-1 and TRBJ1-6; the match to TRBD1 covers 8 bases. The V and J ends lost 3 bases and 8 bases, in that order; junction bases with no gene match: 9. The CDR3 spans 16 residues. The germline V gene has CDR1 MNHNS and CDR2 SASEGT.

In this sample, this clone turned up a few times. The V call is TRBV7-9, the J call TRBJ1-1; D not certain. Germline-derived CDR1 and CDR2 are SEHNR and FQNEAQ (reference sequence). V lost 5 bases, J lost 8 bases, and 9 bases lay in between. This CDR3 comprises 11 residues. The CDR3 reads CASSGSLEAFF. DNA of the CDR3: TGTGCCAGCAGCGGTAGTCTAGAAGCTTTCTTT.

This clone was observed many times. The V and J genes are TRBV28 and TRBJ2-7; D is undetermined. The V gene lost 5 bases and the J gene lost 3 bases, with 11 bases spanning the gap. CDR3 length: 13 amino acids. Germline loops: CDR1 MDHEN, CDR2 SYDVKM. CDR3 in DNA: TGTGCCAGCAGTCCTCGGACCAACTACGAGCAGTACTTC. It is translated as CASSPRTNYEQYF.

There are a few counts of this clone. With a much larger clone just one base away, this may be a read error. The gene calls are TRBV29-1 and TRBJ2-5, with 12 bases lining up with TRBD2. The junction had 14 bases not matched to a gene; V was cut back by 7 bases and J by 5 bases. Germline V lookup: CDR1 SQVTM, CDR2 ANQGSEA. CDR3 length equals 16 residues. The CDR3 here is CSATGLAGCGTETQYF. Here the CDR3 DNA reads TGCAGCGCGACCGGACTAGCGGGATGTGGGACCGAGACCCAGTACTTC.

This clone showed up many times. The rearrangement joins TRBV7-2 to TRBJ2-5, with no clear D. Germline CDR1 is SGHTA and CDR2 is FQGNSA. V was pared by 0 bases and J by 0 bases, with 8 bases between. This CDR3 region has 15 residues. The CDR3 sequence is CASSLAHTYQETQYF. As DNA, the CDR3 is TGTGCCAGCAGCTTAGCCCACACGTACCAAGAGACCCAGTACTTC.

This clone was seen a few times. Compared with germline, one end of the junction differs, possibly owing to a read error. The chain joins TRBV10-3 to TRBJ2-4, with 7 bases aligning to TRBD1. Per the germline V gene, CDR1 is ENHRY and CDR2 is SYGVKD. The CDR3 has 17 amino acids. The CDR3 is CALSDQTGVFTKNIQYF. CDR3 sequence (DNA): TGTGCCCTCAGTGACCAAACAGGGGTCTTCACCAAAAACATTCAGTACTTC.

The rearrangement joins TRBV5-6 to TRBJ1-3; possibly TRBD1 for D (6 bases). Germline V CDR1 and CDR2: SGHDT, YYEEEE. The CDR3 covers 15 residues. V dropped 0 bases and J dropped 2 bases, with 9 bases sitting between them. CDR3 in amino acids: CASSLGYRAGNTIYF. For the CDR3, the DNA is TGTGCCAGCAGCTTGGGGTACAGGGCTGGAAACACCATATATTTT.

The chain joins TRBV11-1 to TRBJ2-7; tentative D call: TRBD2 (7 bases). The CDR3 consists of 20 residues. The V gene lost 0 bases and the J gene lost 3 bases, with 27 bases spanning the gap. Germline V gene lookup returns CDR1 SGHAT and CDR2 FQDESV (reference sequence). CDR3 sequence reads: CASSLALADPRGPENYEQYF. Written as DNA, the CDR3 is TGTGCCAGCAGCTTAGCCCTAGCGGACCCCCGGGGGCCAGAGAACTACGAGCAGTACTTC.

This clone was seen many times. This rearrangement joins TRBV27 to TRBJ1-2; D is perhaps TRBD1 (6 bases). Trimming stripped 2 bases from V and 4 bases from J, with 14 bases between. The CDR3 is made up of 15 amino acids. Germline-derived CDR1 and CDR2 are MNHEY and SMNVEV (reference sequence). CDR3 bases: TGTGCCAGCAGTTTAATGCCGGGGGCGGGCTATGGCTACACCTTC. This encodes CASSLMPGAGYGYTF.

This chain connects TRBV11-3 to TRBJ1-1; TRBD1 is a possible D gene (5 bases). Trimming pared 5 bases from V and 0 bases from J, leaving 10 bases between. Germline assignment: CDR1 SGHNT and CDR2 YENEEA. The CDR3 spans 14 residues. CDR3 region: CASSQGWVNTEAFF. DNA for the CDR3: TGTGCCAGCAGCCAGGGTTGGGTGAACACTGAAGCTTTCTTT.

CDR3 residues: CASSESIVQFNQPQHF. In nucleotides, the CDR3 is TGTGCCAGCAGTGAATCGATAGTCCAGTTTAATCAGCCCCAGCATTTT. The J gene is TRBJ1-5, the V gene TRBV6-1; no firm D call. The CDR3 is made up of 16 amino acids. V was clipped by 2 bases and J by 4 bases, with 15 bases between them. The germline gives CDR1 MNHNS, CDR2 SASEGT.

This clone was recorded many times. The genes are TRBV5-6 and TRBJ1-5; 9 bases are a match to TRBD1. The CDR3 has 16 amino acids. V was pared by 3 bases and J by 5 bases, with 9 bases of the junction left unmatched. The germline gives CDR1 SGHDT, CDR2 YYEEEE. CDR3 sequence (DNA): TGTGCCAGCAGCTGGAAGGGACAGGGTCCCCATCAGCCCCAGCATTTT. Translating gives CASSWKGQGPHQPQHF.

This clone was picked up many times. The rearrangement joins TRBV19 to TRBJ2-7, with 7 positions matching TRBD2. Germline trimming cut 3 bases from V and 0 bases from J; bases unmatched to any gene: 11. The length of the CDR3 is 17 residues. Per germline, CDR1 LNHDA and CDR2 SQIVND (reference sequence). CDR3 sequence: CASSIFSGGSNSYEQYF. For the CDR3, the DNA is TGTGCCAGTAGTATCTTTTCCGGCGGGAGCAACTCCTACGAGCAGTACTTC. Variable domain in full (rest from reference TRBV19 and TRBJ2-7): DGGITQSPKYLFRKEGQNVTLSCEQNLNHDAMYWYRQDPGQGLRLIYYSQIVNDFQKGDIAEGYSVSREKKESFPLTVTSAQKNPTAFYLCASSIFSGGSNSYEQYFGPGTRLTVT.

V and J are TRBV11-1 and TRBJ2-7; TRBD1 matches at 9 bases. Trimming cost V 5 bases and J 4 bases; bases outside gene matches: 9. From germline, CDR1 is SGHAT and CDR2 FQDESV (reference sequence). The length of the CDR3 is 15 residues. The CDR3 nucleotides read TGTGCCAGCAGCCACGCGGACAGGGGAGTATACGAGCAGTACTTC. Translated, it gives CASSHADRGVYEQYF.

This clone came up a few times. A much larger clonotype is one base distant, so this may be a read error. The same CDR3 can be traced to other DNA sequences in this sample. The chain combines TRBV10-2 with TRBJ2-1; D possibly corresponds to TRBD1 (5 bases). The V end was cut by 3 bases, the J end by 7 bases, with 10 bases between. The germline V gene has CDR1 WSHSY and CDR2 SAAADI. The CDR3 contains 13 residues. The DNA of the CDR3 is TGCGCCAGCAGTGACCCGACAGTTAATGAGCAGTTCTTC. Translating it yields CASSDPTVNEQFF.

In regard to this clone: A much bigger clone sits one base away, suggesting this may be a read error. Here the CDR3 DNA reads TGTGCCATCAGTGAGACAGGGGGCGCGAGGAACACTGAATCTTTCTTT. Translation gives CAISETGGARNTESFF. V gene TRBV9 combines with J gene TRBJ1-1, with 10 positions matching TRBD1. The CDR3 sequence is 16 residues long. Germline V CDR1 and CDR2: SGDLS, YYNGEE.

This clone appeared many times. The V gene is TRBV20-1, the J gene TRBJ2-5, with D hard to call. The ends were cut back, 6 bases at V and 4 bases at J, with 21 bases in the middle. CDR3 length equals 15 residues. Germline values: CDR1 DFQATT, CDR2 SNEGSKA (reference sequence). This CDR3 reads CSAPPPSGLAETQYF. The CDR3 DNA is TGCAGTGCCCCCCCGCCTTCCGGGCTTGCAGAGACCCAGTACTTC.

This chain joins TRBV5-8 and TRBJ2-7; TRBD2 aligns across 11 bases. Trimming took 2 bases from V and 4 from J; bases not matched to a gene: 5. Germline CDR1 and CDR2: SGHTS and YDEGEE. CDR3 size: 15 residues. The CDR3 nucleotides read TGTGCCAGCAGCTTTGGGGCTAGCGGGAGGTACGAGCAGTACTTC. Its translation is CASSFGASGRYEQYF.

This clone was seen many times. The J gene is TRBJ1-1, the V gene TRBV28; 10 nucleotides agree with TRBD1. This CDR3 is 13 amino acids long. Germline V lookup: CDR1 MDHEN, CDR2 SYDVKM. The J segment lost 7 bases and the V segment lost 6 bases, leaving 5 bases of the junction unmatched. The CDR3 sequence: CASRIDRGLEAFF. CDR3 sequence (DNA): TGTGCCAGCAGAATCGACAGGGGGCTTGAAGCTTTCTTT.

The table lists this clone with a few counts. This may come from a read error, since a much larger clone is one base off. V gene TRBV6-1 combines with J gene TRBJ2-6; D is undetermined. The V gene's germline CDR1 is MNHNS and CDR2 SASEGT. Trimming stripped 5 bases from V and 3 bases from J, with 8 bases between. The CDR3 runs 14 residues. This CDR3 is CASSSAFGANVLTF. Written as DNA, the CDR3 is TGTGCCAGCAGTTCAGCCTTTGGGGCCAACGTCCTGACTTTC.

This clone was observed at least ten times. This sequence joins TRBV5-6 and TRBJ2-5; TRBD1 or TRBD2 may be the D gene (5 bases each). Germline-derived CDR1 and CDR2 are SGHDT and YYEEEE. This CDR3 region has 13 residues. The germline V and J ends were trimmed by 2 bases and 4 bases, with 9 bases remaining between them. The CDR3 region is CASSFFGGETQYF. Written as DNA, the CDR3 is TGTGCCAGCAGCTTTTTTGGGGGAGAGACCCAGTACTTC. The whole variable domain, filled in from reference TRBV5-6 and TRBJ2-5, reads DAGVTQSPTHLIKTRGQQVTLRCSPKSGHDTVSWYQQALGQGPQFIFQYYEEEERQRGNFPDRFSGHQFPNYSSELNVNALLLGDSALYLCASSFFGGETQYFGPGTRLLVL.

As concerns this clone: This sequence may be a read error, since a much larger clone differs from it by one base. At the DNA level, this CDR3 is encoded by other sequences in the same sample as well. The V and J genes are TRBV2 and TRBJ1-4; tentative D call: TRBD1 (6 bases). The CDR3 runs to 17 residues. Germline CDR1 reads SNHLY; CDR2 reads FYNNEI. Trimming removed 5 bases at V and 6 bases at J, with 22 bases between. The CDR3 sequence is CASSSSGAGHEDEKLFF. In DNA form, the CDR3 reads TGTGCCAGCAGTTCATCAGGGGCAGGACATGAGGATGAAAAACTGTTTTTT.

Ten or more counts support this clone. The gene calls are TRBV5-1 and TRBJ1-1; D might be TRBD1 (6 bases). This CDR3 region has 14 residues. V lost 0 bases to trimming and J lost 0 bases, with 6 bases between them. Germline-derived CDR1 and CDR2 are SGHRS and YFSETQ. The CDR3 sequence: CASSLGTVNTEAFF. DNA for the CDR3: TGCGCCAGCAGCTTGGGGACAGTGAACACTGAAGCTTTCTTT.

There are many counts of this clone. This chain connects TRBV28 to TRBJ2-7, with 7 bases fitting TRBD1. CDR1 and CDR2 (germline): MDHEN, SYDVKM. Trimming cost V 4 bases and J 2 bases; bases outside gene matches: 5. The CDR3 is 14 residues long. In nucleotides, the CDR3 is TGTGCCAGCAGTTACAGGGGTCCGACCTACGAGCAGTACTTC. The encoded protein is CASSYRGPTYEQYF.

About this clone: The junction shows a germline mismatch at one end, possibly a read error. This sequence joins TRBV4-1 and TRBJ1-2; no firm D call. The CDR3 loop spans 13 amino acids. Germline CDR1 is MGHRA and CDR2 is YSYEKL. This CDR3 is CASSQDLGYDYTF. CDR3 sequence (DNA): TGCGCCAGCAGCCAAGATTTAGGGTATGACTACACCTTC.

This clone was observed at least ten times. Other DNA sequences within the sample encode an identical CDR3. The chain couples TRBV2 to TRBJ1-4; D is perhaps TRBD1 (6 bases). V dropped 6 bases and J dropped 7 bases, with 18 bases sitting between them. The CDR3 has 15 residues. From germline, CDR1 is SNHLY and CDR2 FYNNEI. In DNA form, the CDR3 reads TGTGCCAGCAGCCATTCAGGGGAAAGTGGTGAAAAACTGTTTTTT. This encodes CASSHSGESGEKLFF. Full variable domain (remainder filled in from reference TRBV2 and TRBJ1-4): EPEVTQTPSHQVTQMGQEVILRCVPISNHLYFYWYRQILGQKVEFLVSFYNNEISEKSEIFDDQFSVERPDGSNFTLKIRSTKLEDSAMYFCASSHSGESGEKLFFGSGTQLSVL.